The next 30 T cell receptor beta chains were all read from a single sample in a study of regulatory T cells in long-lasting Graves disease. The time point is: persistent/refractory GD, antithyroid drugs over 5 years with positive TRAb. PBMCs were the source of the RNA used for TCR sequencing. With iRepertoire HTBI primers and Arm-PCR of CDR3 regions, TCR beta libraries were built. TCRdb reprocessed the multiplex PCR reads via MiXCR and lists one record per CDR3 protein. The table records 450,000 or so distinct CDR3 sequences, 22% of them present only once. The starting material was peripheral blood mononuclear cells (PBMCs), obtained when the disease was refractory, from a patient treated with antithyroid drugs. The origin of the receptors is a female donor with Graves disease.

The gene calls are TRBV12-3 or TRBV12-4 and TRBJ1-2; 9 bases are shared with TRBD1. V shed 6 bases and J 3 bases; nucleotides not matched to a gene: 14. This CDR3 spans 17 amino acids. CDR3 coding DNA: TGTGCCAGCAGACCTTACTATCTCGGGACAGGGTACTATGGCTACACCTTC. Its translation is CASRPYYLGTGYYGYTF.

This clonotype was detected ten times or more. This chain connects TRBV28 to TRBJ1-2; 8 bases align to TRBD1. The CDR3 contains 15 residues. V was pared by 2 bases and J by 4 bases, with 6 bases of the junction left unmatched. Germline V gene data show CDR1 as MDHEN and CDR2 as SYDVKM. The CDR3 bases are TGTGCCAGCAGTTTAGGGCCTGACAGGGGCTATGGCTACACCTTC. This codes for CASSLGPDRGYGYTF.

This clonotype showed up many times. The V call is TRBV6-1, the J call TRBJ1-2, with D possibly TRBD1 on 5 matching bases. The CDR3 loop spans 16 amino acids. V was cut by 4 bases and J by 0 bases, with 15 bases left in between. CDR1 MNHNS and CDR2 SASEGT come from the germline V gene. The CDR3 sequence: CASSARRQLTNYGYTF. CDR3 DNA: TGTGCCAGCAGTGCCCGGAGACAGCTCACTAACTATGGCTACACCTTC.

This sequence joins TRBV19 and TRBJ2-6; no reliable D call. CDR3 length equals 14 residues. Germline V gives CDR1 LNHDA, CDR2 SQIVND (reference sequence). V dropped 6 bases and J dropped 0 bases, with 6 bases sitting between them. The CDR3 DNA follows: TGTGCCAGTAGGGAAGACTCTGGGGCCAACGTCCTGACTTTC. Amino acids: CASREDSGANVLTF.

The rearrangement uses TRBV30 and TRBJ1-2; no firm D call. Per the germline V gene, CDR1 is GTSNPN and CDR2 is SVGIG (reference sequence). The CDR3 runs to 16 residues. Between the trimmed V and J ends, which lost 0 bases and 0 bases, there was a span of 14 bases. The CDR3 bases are TGTGCCTGGAGTGTACGAAGGGCAGCCGCTAACTATGGCTACACCTTC. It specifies CAWSVRRAAANYGYTF.

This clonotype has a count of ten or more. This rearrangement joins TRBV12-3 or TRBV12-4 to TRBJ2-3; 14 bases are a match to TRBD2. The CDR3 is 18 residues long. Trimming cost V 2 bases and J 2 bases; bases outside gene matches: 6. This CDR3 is CASSLYGTSGSITDTQYF. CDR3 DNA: TGTGCCAGCAGTTTATATGGGACTAGCGGGAGTATCACAGATACGCAGTATTTT.

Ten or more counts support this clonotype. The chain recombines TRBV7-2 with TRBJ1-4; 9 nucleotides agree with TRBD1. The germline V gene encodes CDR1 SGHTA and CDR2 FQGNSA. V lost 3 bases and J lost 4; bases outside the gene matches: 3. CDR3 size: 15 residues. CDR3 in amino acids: CASSLRTGDNEKLFF. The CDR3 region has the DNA TGTGCCAGCAGCTTGCGGACAGGGGATAATGAAAAACTGTTTTTT.

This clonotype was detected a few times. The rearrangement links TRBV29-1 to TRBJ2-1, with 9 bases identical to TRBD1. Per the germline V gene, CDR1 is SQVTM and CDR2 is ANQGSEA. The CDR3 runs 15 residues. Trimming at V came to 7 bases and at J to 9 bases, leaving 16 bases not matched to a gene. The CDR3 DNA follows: TGCAGCGCCCTTATACCGGGACAGGGATCTACTGAGCAGTTCTTC. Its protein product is CSALIPGQGSTEQFF.

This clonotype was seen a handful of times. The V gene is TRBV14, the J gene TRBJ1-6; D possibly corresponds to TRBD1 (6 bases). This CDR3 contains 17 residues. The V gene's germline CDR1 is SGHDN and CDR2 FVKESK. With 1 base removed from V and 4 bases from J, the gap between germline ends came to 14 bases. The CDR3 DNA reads TGTGCCAGCAGCCAAGTAGGGGGACGCGATTATAATTCACCCCTCCACTTT. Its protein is CASSQVGGRDYNSPLHF.

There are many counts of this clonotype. The CDR3 nucleotides read TGTGCCAGCAGTGCTCTATACTTGTCCGGGACACTGACTAGAACCCTTGGCTACACCTTC. Its translation is CASSALYLSGTLTRTLGYTF. The V and J genes are TRBV27 and TRBJ1-2, with D tentatively TRBD1 (6 bases). The V end lost 5 bases, the J end lost 7 bases, and 35 bases lay between the germline ends. CDR3 length: 20 amino acids. Germline CDR1 reads MNHEY; CDR2 reads SMNVEV (reference sequence).

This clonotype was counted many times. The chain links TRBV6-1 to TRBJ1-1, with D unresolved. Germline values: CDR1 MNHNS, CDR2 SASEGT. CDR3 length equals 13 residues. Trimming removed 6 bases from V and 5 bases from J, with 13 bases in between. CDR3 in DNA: TGTGCCAGCAGCTTATTAGAAGGGACTGAAGCTTTCTTT. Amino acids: CASSLLEGTEAFF.

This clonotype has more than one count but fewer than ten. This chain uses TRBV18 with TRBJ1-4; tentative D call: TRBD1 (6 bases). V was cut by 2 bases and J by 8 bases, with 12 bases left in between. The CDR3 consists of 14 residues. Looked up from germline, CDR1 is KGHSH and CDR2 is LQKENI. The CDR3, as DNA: TGTGCCAGCTCACCATTCCAGGGGCAAGAAAAACTGTTTTTT. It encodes CASSPFQGQEKLFF. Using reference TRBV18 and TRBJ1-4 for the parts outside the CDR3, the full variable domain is NAGVMQNPRHLVRRRGQEARLRCSPMKGHSHVYWYRQLPEEGLKFMVYLQKENIIDESGMPKERFSAEFPKEGPSILRIQQVVRGDSAAYFCASSPFQGQEKLFFGSGTQLSVL.

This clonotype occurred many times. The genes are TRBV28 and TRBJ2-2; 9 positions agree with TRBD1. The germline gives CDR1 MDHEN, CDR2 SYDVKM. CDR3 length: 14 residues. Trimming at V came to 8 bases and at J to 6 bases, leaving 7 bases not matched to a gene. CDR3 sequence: CASVRTGVSGELFF. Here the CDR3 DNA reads TGTGCCAGCGTGCGGACAGGGGTCTCCGGGGAGCTGTTTTTT.

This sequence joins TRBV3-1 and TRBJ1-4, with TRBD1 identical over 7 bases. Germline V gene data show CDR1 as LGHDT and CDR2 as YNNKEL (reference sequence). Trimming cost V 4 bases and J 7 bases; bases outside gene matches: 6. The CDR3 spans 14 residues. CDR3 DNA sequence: TGTGCCAGCAGCCTACGGAACAGGGGTGAAAAACTGTTTTTT. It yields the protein CASSLRNRGEKLFF. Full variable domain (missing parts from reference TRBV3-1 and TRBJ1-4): DTAVSQTPKYLVTQMGNDKSIKCEQNLGHDTMYWYKQDSKKFLKIMFSYNNKELIINETVPNRFSPKSPDKAHLNLHINSLELGDSAVYFCASSLRNRGEKLFFGSGTQLSVL.

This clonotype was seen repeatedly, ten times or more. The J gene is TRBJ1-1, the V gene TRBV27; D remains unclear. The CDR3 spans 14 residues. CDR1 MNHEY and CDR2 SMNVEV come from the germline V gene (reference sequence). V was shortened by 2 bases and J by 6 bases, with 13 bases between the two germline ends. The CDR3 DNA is TGTGCCAGCAGTTTAACTGGGGTAGGGCCTGAAGCTTTCTTT. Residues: CASSLTGVGPEAFF.

The CDR3 DNA sequence: TGCGCCAGCAGCTTCGGGGAGGCCGGGGAGCTGTTTTTT. It translates to CASSFGEAGELFF. The chain combines TRBV5-1 with TRBJ2-2; D might be TRBD2 (6 bases). This CDR3 spans 13 amino acids. V lost 2 bases, J lost 6 bases, and 8 bases lay in between. Germline V lookup: CDR1 SGHRS, CDR2 YFSETQ.

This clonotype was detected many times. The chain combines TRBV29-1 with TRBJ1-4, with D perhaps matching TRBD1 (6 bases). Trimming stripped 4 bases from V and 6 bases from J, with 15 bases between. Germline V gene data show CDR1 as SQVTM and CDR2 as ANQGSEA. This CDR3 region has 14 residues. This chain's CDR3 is CSVGLGGRDEKLFF. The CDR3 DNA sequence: TGCAGCGTTGGCCTTGGGGGGCGGGATGAAAAACTGTTTTTT.

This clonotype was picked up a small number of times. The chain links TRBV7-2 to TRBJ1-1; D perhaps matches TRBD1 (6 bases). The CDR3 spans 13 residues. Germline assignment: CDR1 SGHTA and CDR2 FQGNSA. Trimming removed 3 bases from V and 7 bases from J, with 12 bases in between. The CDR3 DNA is TGTGCCAGCAGCTTTTGGGGGGCAGTTGAAGCTTTCTTT. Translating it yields CASSFWGAVEAFF.

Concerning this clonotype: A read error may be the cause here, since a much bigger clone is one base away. The chain's CDR3 is CASRDKGFYGYTF. CDR3 DNA: TGTGCCAGCCGGGACAAGGGCTTCTATGGCTACACCTTC. V usage is TRBV6-1 and J usage is TRBJ1-2; D possibly corresponds to TRBD1 (6 bases). Trimming removed 8 bases at V and 4 bases at J, with 14 bases between. CDR3 size: 13 residues. Germline V lookup: CDR1 MNHNS, CDR2 SASEGT.

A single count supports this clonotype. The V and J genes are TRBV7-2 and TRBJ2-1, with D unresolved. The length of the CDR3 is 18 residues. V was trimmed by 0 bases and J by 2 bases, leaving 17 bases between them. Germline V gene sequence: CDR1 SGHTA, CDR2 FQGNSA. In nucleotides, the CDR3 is TGTGCCAGCAGCTTAGCCCCCATAGGCCCCTCTGCCTACAATGAGCAGTTCTTC. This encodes CASSLAPIGPSAYNEQFF.

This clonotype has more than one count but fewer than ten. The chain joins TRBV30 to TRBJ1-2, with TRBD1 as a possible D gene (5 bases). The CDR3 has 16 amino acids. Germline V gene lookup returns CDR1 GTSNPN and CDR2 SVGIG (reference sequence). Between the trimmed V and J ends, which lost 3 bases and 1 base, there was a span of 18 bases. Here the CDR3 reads CAWRELVTVINYGYTF. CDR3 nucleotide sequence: TGTGCCTGGAGGGAGTTGGTGACAGTTATTAACTATGGCTACACCTTC.

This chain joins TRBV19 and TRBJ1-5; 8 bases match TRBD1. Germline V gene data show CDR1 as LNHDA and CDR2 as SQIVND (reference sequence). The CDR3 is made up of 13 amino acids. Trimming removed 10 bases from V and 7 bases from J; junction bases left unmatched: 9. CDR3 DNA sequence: TGTGCCACCTCGACAGGGGATAGACAGCCCCAGCATTTT. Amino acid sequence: CATSTGDRQPQHF.

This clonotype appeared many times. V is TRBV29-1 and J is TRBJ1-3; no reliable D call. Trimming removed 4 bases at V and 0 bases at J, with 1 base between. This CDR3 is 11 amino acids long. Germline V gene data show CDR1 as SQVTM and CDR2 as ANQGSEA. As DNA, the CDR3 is TGCAGCGTTGCCTCTGGAAACACCATATATTTT. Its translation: CSVASGNTIYF.

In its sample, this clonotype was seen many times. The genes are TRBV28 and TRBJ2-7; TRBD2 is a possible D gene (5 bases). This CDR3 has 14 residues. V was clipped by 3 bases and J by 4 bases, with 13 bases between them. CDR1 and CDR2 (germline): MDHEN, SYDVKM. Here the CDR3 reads CASSFPGRYYEQYF. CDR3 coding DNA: TGTGCCAGCAGTTTCCCGGGAAGATATTACGAGCAGTACTTC.

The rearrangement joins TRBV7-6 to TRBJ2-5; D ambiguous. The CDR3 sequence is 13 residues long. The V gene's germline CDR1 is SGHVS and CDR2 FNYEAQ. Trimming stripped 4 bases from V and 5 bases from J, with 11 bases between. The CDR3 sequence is CASSSFLHETQYF. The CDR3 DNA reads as TGTGCCAGCAGCTCCTTTCTGCATGAGACCCAGTACTTC.

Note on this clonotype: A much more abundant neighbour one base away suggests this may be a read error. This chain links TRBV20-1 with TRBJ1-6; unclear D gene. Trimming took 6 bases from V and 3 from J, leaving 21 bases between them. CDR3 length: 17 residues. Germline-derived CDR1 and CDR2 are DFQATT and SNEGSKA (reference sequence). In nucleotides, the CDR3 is TGCAGTGCCTTTTGGGCAGCATCCGGCCTCTATAATTCACCCCTCCACTTT. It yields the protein CSAFWAASGLYNSPLHF.

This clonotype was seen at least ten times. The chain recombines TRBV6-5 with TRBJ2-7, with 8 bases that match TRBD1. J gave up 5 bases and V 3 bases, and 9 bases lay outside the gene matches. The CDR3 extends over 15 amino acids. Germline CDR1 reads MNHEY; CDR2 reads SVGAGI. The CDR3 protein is CASSYLAGGTHEQYF. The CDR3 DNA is TGTGCCAGCAGTTATTTGGCAGGGGGCACCCACGAGCAGTACTTC.

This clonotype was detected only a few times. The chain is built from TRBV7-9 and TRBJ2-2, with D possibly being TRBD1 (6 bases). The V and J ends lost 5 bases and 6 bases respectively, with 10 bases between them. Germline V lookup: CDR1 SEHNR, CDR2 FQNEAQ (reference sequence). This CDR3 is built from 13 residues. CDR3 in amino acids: CASSHRESGELFF. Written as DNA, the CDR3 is TGTGCCAGCAGCCACAGGGAATCCGGGGAGCTGTTTTTT.

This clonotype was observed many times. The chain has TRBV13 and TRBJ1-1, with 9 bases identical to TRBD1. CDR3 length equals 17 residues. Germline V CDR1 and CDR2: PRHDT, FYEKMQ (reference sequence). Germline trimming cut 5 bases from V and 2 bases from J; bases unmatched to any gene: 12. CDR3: CASSETTGGVRNTEAFF. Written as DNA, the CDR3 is TGTGCCAGCAGCGAAACTACAGGGGGCGTACGAAACACTGAAGCTTTCTTT. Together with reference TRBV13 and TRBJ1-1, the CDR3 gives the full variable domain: AAGVIQSPRHLIKEKRETATLKCYPIPRHDTVYWYQQGPGQDPQFLISFYEKMQSDKGSIPDRFSAQQFSDYHSELNMSSLELGDSALYFCASSETTGGVRNTEAFFGQGTRLTVV.

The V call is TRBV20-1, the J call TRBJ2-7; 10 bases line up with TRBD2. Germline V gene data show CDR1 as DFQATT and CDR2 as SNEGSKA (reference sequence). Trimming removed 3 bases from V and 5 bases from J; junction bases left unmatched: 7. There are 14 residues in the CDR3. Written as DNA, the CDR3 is TGCAGTGCTAGTTTGGCTAGCGGGAGTGACGAGCAGTACTTC. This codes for CSASLASGSDEQYF.